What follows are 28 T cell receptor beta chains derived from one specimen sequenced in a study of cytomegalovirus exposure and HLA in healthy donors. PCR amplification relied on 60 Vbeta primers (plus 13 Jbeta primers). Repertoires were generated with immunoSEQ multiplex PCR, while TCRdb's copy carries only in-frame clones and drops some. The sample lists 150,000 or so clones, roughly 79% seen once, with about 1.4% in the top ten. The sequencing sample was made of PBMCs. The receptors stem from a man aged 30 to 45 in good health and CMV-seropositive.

DNA of the CDR3: TGTGCCAGCAGCTTGGGCAGGGTGGACTACGAGCAGTACTTC. It specifies CASSLGRVDYEQYF. The gene calls are TRBV7-8 and TRBJ2-7; D is perhaps TRBD1 (5 bases). This CDR3 is built from 14 residues. Germline CDR1 SGHVS, CDR2 FQNEAQ. Trimming removed 3 bases from V and 3 bases from J, with 12 bases in between.

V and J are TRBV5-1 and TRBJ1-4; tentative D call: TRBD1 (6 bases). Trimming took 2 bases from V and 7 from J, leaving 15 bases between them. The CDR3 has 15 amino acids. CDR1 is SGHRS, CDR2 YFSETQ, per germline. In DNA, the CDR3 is TGCGCCAGCAGCTTCTCGGGGGGGGCAGGTGAAAAACTGTTTTTT. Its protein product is CASSFSGGAGEKLFF.

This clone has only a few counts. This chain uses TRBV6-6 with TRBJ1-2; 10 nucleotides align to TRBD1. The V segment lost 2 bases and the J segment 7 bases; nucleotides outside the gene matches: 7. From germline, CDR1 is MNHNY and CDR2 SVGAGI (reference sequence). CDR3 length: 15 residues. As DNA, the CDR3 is TGTGCCAGCAGTTACGAAGGGACAGGGGTCGGTGGCTACACCTTC. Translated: CASSYEGTGVGGYTF.

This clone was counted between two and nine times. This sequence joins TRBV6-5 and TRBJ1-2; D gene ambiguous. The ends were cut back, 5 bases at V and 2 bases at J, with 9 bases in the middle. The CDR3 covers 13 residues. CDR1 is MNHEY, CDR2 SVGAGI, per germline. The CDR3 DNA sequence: TGTGCCAGCAGTGACATTGACAACTATGGCTACACCTTC. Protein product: CASSDIDNYGYTF.

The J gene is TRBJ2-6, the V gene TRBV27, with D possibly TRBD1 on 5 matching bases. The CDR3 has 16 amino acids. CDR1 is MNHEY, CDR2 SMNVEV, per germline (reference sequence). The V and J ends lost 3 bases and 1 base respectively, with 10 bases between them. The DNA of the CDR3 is TGTGCCAGCAGTTTGGTGGGGCAATCTGGGGCCAACGTCCTGACTTTC. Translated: CASSLVGQSGANVLTF.

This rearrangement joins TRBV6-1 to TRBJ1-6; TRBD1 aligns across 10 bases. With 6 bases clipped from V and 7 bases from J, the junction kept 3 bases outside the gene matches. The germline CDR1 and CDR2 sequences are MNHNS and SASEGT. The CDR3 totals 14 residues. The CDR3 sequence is CASRTGQGNSPLHF. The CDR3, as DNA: TGTGCCAGCAGAACGGGACAGGGGAATTCACCCCTCCACTTT.

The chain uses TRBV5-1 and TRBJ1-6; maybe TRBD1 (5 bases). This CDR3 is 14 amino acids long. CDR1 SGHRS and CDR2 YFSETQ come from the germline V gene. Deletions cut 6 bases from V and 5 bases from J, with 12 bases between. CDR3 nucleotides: TGCGCCAGCACCCCCGGGACTAATAATTCACCCCTCCACTTT. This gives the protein CASTPGTNNSPLHF.

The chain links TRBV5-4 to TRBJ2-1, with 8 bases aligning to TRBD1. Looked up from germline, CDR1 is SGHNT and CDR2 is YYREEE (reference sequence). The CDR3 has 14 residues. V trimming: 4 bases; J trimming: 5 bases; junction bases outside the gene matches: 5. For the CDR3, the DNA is TGTGCCAGCAGCCGGACGACAGGGGACAATGAGCAGTTCTTC. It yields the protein CASSRTTGDNEQFF.

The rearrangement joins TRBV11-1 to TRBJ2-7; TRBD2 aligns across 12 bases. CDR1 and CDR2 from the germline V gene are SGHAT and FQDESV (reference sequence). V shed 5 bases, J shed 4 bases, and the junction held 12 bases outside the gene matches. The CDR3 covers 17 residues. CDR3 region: CASSPFPQGLAGYEQYF. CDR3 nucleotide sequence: TGTGCCAGCAGCCCGTTTCCCCAGGGACTAGCGGGTTACGAGCAGTACTTC.

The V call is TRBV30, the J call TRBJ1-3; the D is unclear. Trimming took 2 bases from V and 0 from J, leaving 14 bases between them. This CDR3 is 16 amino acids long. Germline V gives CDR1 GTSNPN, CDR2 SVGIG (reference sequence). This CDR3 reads CAWSFGSSPSGNTIYF. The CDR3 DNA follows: TGTGCCTGGAGTTTCGGGTCAAGTCCCTCTGGAAACACCATATATTTT.

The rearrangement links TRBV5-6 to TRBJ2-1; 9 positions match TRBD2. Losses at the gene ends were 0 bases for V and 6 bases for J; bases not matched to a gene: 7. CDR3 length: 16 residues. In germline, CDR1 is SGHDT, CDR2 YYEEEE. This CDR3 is CASSLGVRRGGNEQFF. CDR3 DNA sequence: TGTGCCAGCAGCTTGGGGGTCCGGCGGGGGGGCAATGAGCAGTTCTTC.

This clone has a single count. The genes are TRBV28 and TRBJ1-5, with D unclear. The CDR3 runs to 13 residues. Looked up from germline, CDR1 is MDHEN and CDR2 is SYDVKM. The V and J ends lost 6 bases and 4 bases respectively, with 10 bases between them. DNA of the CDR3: TGTGCCAGCAGCTGGAGTTGGAATCAGCCCCAGCATTTT. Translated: CASSWSWNQPQHF.

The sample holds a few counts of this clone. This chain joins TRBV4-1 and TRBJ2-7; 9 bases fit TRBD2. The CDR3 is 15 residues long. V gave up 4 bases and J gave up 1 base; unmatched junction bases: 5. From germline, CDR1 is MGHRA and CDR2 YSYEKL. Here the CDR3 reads CASSREAGGSYEQYF. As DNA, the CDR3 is TGCGCCAGCAGCCGGGAAGCGGGAGGATCCTACGAGCAGTACTTC.

In nucleotides, the CDR3 is TGTGCCACCAGCAGAGATCGTGGAGCCTACGAGCAGTACTTC. It is translated as CATSRDRGAYEQYF. The chain couples TRBV15 to TRBJ2-7; the D is unclear. The V gene lost 0 bases and the J gene lost 2 bases, with 8 bases spanning the gap. The length of the CDR3 is 14 residues. The V gene's germline CDR1 is LNHNV and CDR2 YYDKDF (reference sequence).

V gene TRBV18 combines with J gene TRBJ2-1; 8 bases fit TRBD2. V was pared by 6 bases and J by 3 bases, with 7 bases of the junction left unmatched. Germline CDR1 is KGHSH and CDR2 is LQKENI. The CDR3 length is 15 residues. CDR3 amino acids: CASSPSGGLYNEQFF. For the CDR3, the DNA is TGTGCCAGCTCCCCGAGCGGGGGCCTCTACAATGAGCAGTTCTTC.

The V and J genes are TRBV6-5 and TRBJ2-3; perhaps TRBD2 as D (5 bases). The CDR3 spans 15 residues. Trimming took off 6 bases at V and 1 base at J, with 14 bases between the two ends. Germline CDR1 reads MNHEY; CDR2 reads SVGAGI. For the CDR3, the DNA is TGTGCCAGCAGCCCCTGGGGAGCGGGCACAGATACGCAGTATTTT. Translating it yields CASSPWGAGTDTQYF.

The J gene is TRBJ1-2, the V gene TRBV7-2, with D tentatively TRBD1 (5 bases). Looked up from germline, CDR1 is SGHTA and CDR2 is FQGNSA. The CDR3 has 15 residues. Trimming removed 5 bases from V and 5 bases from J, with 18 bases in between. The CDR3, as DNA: TGTGCCAGCAGCCCCTCGCAGGGCGCTTCTTATGGCTACACCTTC. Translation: CASSPSQGASYGYTF.

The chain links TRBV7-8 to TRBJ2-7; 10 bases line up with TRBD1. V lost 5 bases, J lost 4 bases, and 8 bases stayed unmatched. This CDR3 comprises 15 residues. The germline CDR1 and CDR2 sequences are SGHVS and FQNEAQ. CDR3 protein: CASSNYGQGGYEQYF. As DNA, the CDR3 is TGTGCCAGCAGCAACTACGGACAGGGGGGATACGAGCAGTACTTC.

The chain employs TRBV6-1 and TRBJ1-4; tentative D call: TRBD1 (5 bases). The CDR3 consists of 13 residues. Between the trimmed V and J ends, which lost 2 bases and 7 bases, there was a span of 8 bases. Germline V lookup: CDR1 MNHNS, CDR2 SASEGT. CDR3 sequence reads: CASSEQGGEKLFF. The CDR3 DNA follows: TGTGCCAGCAGTGAACAGGGAGGTGAAAAACTGTTTTTT.

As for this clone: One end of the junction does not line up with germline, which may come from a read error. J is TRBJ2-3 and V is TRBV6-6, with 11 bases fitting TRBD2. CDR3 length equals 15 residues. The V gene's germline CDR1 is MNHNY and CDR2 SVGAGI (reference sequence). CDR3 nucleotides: TGTGCCAGCCAATTCGGACTAGCGGGCACAGGTACGCAGTATTTT. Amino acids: CASQFGLAGTGTQYF.

Here the CDR3 reads CASSFPHHPGQGVNEQFF. Here the CDR3 DNA reads TGTGCCAGCAGCTTCCCCCACCATCCGGGACAGGGGGTCAATGAGCAGTTCTTC. This rearrangement joins TRBV7-9 to TRBJ2-1, with 11 bases that match TRBD1. This CDR3 has 18 amino acids. J was trimmed by 6 bases and V by 3 bases; bases with no gene match: 13. Germline V CDR1 and CDR2: SEHNR, FQNEAQ (reference sequence).

In DNA, the CDR3 is TGTGCCAGCAGCTTATCAACCGTGGGGAGGTACTTC. Amino acid sequence: CASSLSTVGRYF. The chain couples TRBV7-9 to TRBJ2-7; possible D gene TRBD2, 5 bases. Looked up from germline, CDR1 is SEHNR and CDR2 is FQNEAQ (reference sequence). V lost 2 bases, J lost 12 bases, and 14 bases lay in between. The CDR3 length is 12 residues.

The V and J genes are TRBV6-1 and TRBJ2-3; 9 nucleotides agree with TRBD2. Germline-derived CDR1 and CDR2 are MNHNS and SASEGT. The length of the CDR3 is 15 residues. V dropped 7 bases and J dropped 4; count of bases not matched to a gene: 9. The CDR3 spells CASTRGAGGPDTQYF. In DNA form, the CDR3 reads TGTGCCAGCACACGGGGGGCGGGGGGGCCAGATACGCAGTATTTT.

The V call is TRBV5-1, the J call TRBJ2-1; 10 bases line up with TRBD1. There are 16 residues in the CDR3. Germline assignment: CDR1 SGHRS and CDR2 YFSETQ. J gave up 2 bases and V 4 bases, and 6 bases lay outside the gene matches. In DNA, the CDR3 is TGCGCCAGCAGCCCAGGGACAGGGGCTACCTACAATGAGCAGTTCTTC. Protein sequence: CASSPGTGATYNEQFF.

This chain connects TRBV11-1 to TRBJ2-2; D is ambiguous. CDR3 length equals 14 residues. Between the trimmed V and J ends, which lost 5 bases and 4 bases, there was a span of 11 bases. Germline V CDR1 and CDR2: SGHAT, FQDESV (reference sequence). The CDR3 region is CASSPRVSTGELFF. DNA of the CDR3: TGTGCCAGCAGCCCCCGGGTCTCCACCGGGGAGCTGTTTTTT.

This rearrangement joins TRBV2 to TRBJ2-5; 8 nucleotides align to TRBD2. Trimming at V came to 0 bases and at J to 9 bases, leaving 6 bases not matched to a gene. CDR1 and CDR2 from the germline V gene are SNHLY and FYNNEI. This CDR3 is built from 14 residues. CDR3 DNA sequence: TGTGCCAGCAGTGAAGCGCTTAGCGGGGCCGCCCAGTACTTC. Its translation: CASSEALSGAAQYF.

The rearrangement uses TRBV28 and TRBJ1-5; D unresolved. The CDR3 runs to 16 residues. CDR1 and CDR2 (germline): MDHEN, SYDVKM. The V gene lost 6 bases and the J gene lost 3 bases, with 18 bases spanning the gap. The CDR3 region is CASRSLTELHNQPQHF. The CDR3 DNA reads TGTGCCAGCAGATCCTTAACCGAACTCCACAATCAGCCCCAGCATTTT. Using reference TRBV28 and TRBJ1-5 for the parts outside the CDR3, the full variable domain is DVKVTQSSRYLVKRTGEKVFLECVQDMDHENMFWYRQDPGLGLRLIYFSYDVKMKEKGDIPEGYSVSREKKERFSLILESASTNQTSMYLCASRSLTELHNQPQHFGDGTRLSIL.

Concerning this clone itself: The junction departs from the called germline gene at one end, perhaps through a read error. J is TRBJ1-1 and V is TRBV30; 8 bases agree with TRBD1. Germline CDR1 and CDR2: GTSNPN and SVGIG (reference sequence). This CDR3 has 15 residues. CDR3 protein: CAGSNTFTGGGEAFF. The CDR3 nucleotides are TGTGCCGGGAGCAACACATTTACAGGGGGGGGAGAAGCTTTCTTT.